The 18 T cell receptor beta chains reported below all come from one sample, sequenced in a study of T cell responses to AZD1222 COVID-19 vaccine. TCRdb's copy holds only in-frame clones and misses some; the assay was immunoSEQ multiplex PCR. The repertoire holds approximately 65,000 clones, about three quarters seen once, with 9.5% to 13% in the top ten. This sample comprised peripheral blood, obtained on day 0 of AZD1222 vaccination. All receptors come from an adult in good health.

In this sample, this clone turned up once. The chain is built from TRBV6-5 and TRBJ1-1; D remains ambiguous. This CDR3 has 14 amino acids. The V end was cut by 6 bases, the J end by 3 bases, with 14 bases between. CDR1 MNHEY and CDR2 SVGAGI come from the germline V gene. The DNA for the CDR3 is TGTGCCAGCAGGGGTTCAGAACTGTACACTGAAGCTTTCTTT. This gives the protein CASRGSELYTEAFF.

The chain combines TRBV6-6 with TRBJ1-1; D is unclear. CDR3 length: 12 amino acids. Germline-derived CDR1 and CDR2 are MNHNY and SVGAGI (reference sequence). V lost 7 bases to trimming and J lost 8 bases, with 14 bases between them. Written as DNA, the CDR3 is TGTGCCAGCACTCCAGGACGGCTGGAAGCTTTCTTT. It codes for CASTPGRLEAFF.

The CDR3 here is CASSQVGGPQHF. CDR3 nucleotides: TGCGCCAGCAGCCAAGTGGGGGGTCCCCAGCATTTT. This sequence joins TRBV4-1 and TRBJ1-5; D might be TRBD1 (5 bases). The CDR3 totals 12 residues. The germline CDR1 and CDR2 sequences are MGHRA and YSYEKL. V gave up 1 base and J gave up 10 bases, with 8 bases separating them.

The genes are TRBV5-1 and TRBJ2-1; D uncertain. Looked up from germline, CDR1 is SGHRS and CDR2 is YFSETQ. The CDR3 runs to 12 residues. Trimming cost V 0 bases and J 7 bases, with 5 bases left between them. The DNA of the CDR3 is TGCGCCAGCAGCTTGGGGGGAAATGAGCAGTTCTTC. Amino acids: CASSLGGNEQFF. The full variable domain, its missing parts supplied by reference TRBV5-1 and TRBJ2-1, is KAGVTQTPRYLIKTRGQQVTLSCSPISGHRSVSWYQQTPGQGLQFLFEYFSETQRNKGNFPGRFSGRQFSNSRSEMNVSTLELGDSALYLCASSLGGNEQFFGPGTRLTVL.

The genes are TRBV6-6 and TRBJ1-2; D gene ambiguous. V lost 5 bases, J lost 6 bases, and 25 bases lay in between. Germline V gene data show CDR1 as MNHNY and CDR2 as SVGAGI (reference sequence). This CDR3 has 17 residues. For the CDR3, the DNA is TGTGCCAGCAGTCAGACTGGATTGGCGACGGGGAAGGATGGCTACACCTTC. Protein product: CASSQTGLATGKDGYTF.

This chain links TRBV13 with TRBJ2-1; 7 bases map to TRBD2. The CDR3 spans 15 residues. Trimming removed 5 bases from V and 0 bases from J; junction bases left unmatched: 4. From germline, CDR1 is PRHDT and CDR2 FYEKMQ (reference sequence). CDR3 in amino acids: CASSRLASSYNEQFF. Written as DNA, the CDR3 is TGTGCCAGCAGCCGACTAGCCAGCTCCTACAATGAGCAGTTCTTC.

The chain uses TRBV21-1 and TRBJ2-2; TRBD1 was called by the table and not checked on the DNA. TRBV21-1 is a documented pseudogene. The CDR3 extends over 17 amino acids. The CDR3 reads CASTRDREKLWAGELFF. CDR3 bases: TGTGCCAGCACCCGGGACAGGGAAAAACTTTGGGCCGGGGAGCTGTTTTTT.

V and J are TRBV4-1 and TRBJ2-7; 11 bases map to TRBD1. The CDR3 consists of 18 residues. CDR1 is MGHRA, CDR2 YSYEKL, per germline. J gave up 2 bases and V 3 bases, and 12 bases lay outside the gene matches. The CDR3 loop is CASSQILRDRGSPYEQYF. The DNA for the CDR3 is TGCGCCAGCAGCCAGATCCTCAGGGACAGGGGGTCCCCCTACGAGCAGTACTTC.

The gene calls are TRBV6-5 and TRBJ1-6; possibly TRBD1 for D (6 bases). The germline V gene encodes CDR1 MNHEY and CDR2 SVGAGI. This CDR3 spans 13 amino acids. V lost 6 bases and J lost 14, with 17 bases in between. The CDR3 loop is CASRLQQGSTLHF. The CDR3 DNA reads TGTGCCAGCAGACTCCAACAGGGCTCCACCCTCCACTTT.

This clone was detected once. CDR3 DNA sequence: TGTGCCACCAGTGATTTGGGCCTTTCCTACGAGCAGTACTTC. It is translated as CATSDLGLSYEQYF. The chain is built from TRBV24-1 and TRBJ2-7; D is ambiguous. This CDR3 spans 14 amino acids. The V gene's germline CDR1 is KGHDR and CDR2 SFDVKD. Trimming took 0 bases from V and 1 from J, leaving 6 bases between them.

This clone was found a few times. The chain couples TRBV5-1 to TRBJ2-7; TRBD2 matches 14 bases. The V gene end was trimmed by 6 bases and the J gene end by 4 bases; junction bases not matched to a gene: 6. The CDR3 loop spans 15 amino acids. Germline V gives CDR1 SGHRS, CDR2 YFSETQ. The DNA of the CDR3 is TGCGCCAGCACCCGGACTAGCGGGGGGCAGTACGAGCAGTACTTC. This codes for CASTRTSGGQYEQYF.

This clone was seen a single time. The rearrangement uses TRBV6-5 and TRBJ1-4; D might be TRBD1 (5 bases). The germline V gene encodes CDR1 MNHEY and CDR2 SVGAGI. This CDR3 has 15 amino acids. V was clipped by 6 bases and J by 4 bases, with 15 bases between them. This CDR3 reads CASRPPGKSNEKLFF. The DNA for the CDR3 is TGTGCCAGCAGACCCCCAGGGAAAAGTAATGAAAAACTGTTTTTT.

This chain uses TRBV23-1 with TRBJ2-7; 7 bases fit TRBD1. TRBV23-1 is flagged as an ORF with uncertain function. The CDR3 consists of 15 residues. The trim removed 0 bases at V and 4 bases at J, leaving 6 bases unmatched. The CDR3 reads CASSQSDRTSYEQYF. CDR3 nucleotide sequence: TGCGCCAGCAGTCAATCGGACAGGACCTCTTACGAGCAGTACTTC.

The gene calls are TRBV30 and TRBJ2-3, with D perhaps TRBD1 (6 bases). V lost 3 bases and J 10 bases, leaving 17 bases between the germline ends. The CDR3 has 13 amino acids. Germline lookup yields CDR1 GTSNPN and CDR2 SVGIG (reference sequence). The CDR3 DNA reads as TGTGCCTGGAGCAGGGGCCGGCAGGTAGCGCAGTATTTT. This gives the protein CAWSRGRQVAQYF.

This chain joins TRBV6-5 and TRBJ2-7; D remains ambiguous. This CDR3 region has 12 residues. Trimming took off 6 bases at V and 0 bases at J, with 6 bases between the two ends. Per the germline V gene, CDR1 is MNHEY and CDR2 is SVGAGI. CDR3 in amino acids: CASRPASYEQYF. DNA of the CDR3: TGTGCCAGCAGACCTGCCTCCTACGAGCAGTACTTC.

The rearrangement links TRBV19 to TRBJ1-6; D gene ambiguous. The CDR3 has 15 amino acids. Germline V gene sequence: CDR1 LNHDA, CDR2 SQIVND (reference sequence). V was cut by 1 base and J by 8 bases, with 12 bases left in between. The CDR3 DNA reads TGTGCCAGTAGTATAGCGGAGCCTCAATATTCACCCCTCCACTTT. Translating it yields CASSIAEPQYSPLHF.

This clone turned up a few times. The rearrangement uses TRBV21-1 and TRBJ1-3; TRBD1 is taken as the D call from the table, unchecked against the DNA. TRBV21-1 is reported as a pseudogene. The CDR3 has 14 residues. CDR3 in DNA: TGTGCCAGCAAACACAAACACAGTAGAAACACCATATATTTT. It is translated as CASKHKHSRNTIYF.

This chain joins TRBV25-1 and TRBJ1-1, with a tentative D call TRBD1 (6 bases). Per the germline V gene, CDR1 is MGHDK and CDR2 is SYGVNS. With 4 bases removed from V and 8 bases from J, the gap between germline ends came to 11 bases. The CDR3 consists of 12 residues. Here the CDR3 reads CASSGGAREAFF. DNA of the CDR3: TGTGCCAGCAGTGGGGGGGCCCGCGAAGCTTTCTTT.